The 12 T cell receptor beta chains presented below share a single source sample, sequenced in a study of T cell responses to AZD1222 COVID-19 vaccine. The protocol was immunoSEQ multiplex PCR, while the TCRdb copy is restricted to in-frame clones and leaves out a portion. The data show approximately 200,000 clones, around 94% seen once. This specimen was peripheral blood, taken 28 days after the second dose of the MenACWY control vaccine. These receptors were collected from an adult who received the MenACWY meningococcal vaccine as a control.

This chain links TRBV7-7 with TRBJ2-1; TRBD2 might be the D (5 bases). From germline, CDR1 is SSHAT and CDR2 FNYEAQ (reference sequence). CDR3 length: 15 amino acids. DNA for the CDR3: TGTGCTAACAGCTTACTGGGGAGCTCCTACAATGAGCAGTTCTTC. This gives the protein CANSLLGSSYNEQFF.

The CDR3 region has the DNA TGCAGCGTCCGGGACAGGAACACTGAAGCTTTCTTT. Its translation: CSVRDRNTEAFF. The chain joins TRBV29-1 to TRBJ1-1, with 7 bases aligning to TRBD1. The CDR3 runs 12 residues. V lost 6 bases to trimming and J lost 1 base; unmatched junction nucleotides: 2. CDR1 is SQVTM, CDR2 ANQGSEA, per germline.

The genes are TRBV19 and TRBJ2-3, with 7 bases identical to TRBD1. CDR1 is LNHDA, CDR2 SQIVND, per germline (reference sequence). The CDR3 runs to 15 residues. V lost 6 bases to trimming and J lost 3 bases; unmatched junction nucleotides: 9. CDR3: CASREQGPLTDTQYF. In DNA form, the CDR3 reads TGTGCCAGTAGGGAACAGGGGCCTTTGACAGATACGCAGTATTTT.

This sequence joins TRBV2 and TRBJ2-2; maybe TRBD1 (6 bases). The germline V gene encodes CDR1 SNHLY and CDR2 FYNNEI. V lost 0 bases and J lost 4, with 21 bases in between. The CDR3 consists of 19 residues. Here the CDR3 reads CASSEARLPAGVITGELFF. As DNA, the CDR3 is TGTGCCAGCAGTGAAGCACGCCTCCCGGCAGGGGTCATCACCGGGGAGCTGTTTTTT.

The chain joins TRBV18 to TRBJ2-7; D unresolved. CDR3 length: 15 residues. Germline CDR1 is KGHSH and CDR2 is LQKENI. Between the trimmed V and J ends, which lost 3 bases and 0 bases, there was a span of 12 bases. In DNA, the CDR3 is TGTGCCAGCTCACCGGACGGTCTTCCCTCCTACGAGCAGTACTTC. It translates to CASSPDGLPSYEQYF.

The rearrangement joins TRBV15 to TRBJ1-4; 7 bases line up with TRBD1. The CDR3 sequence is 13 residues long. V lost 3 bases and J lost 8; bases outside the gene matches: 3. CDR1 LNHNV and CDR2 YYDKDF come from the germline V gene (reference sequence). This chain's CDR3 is CATSRGQPEKLFF. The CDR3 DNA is TGTGCCACCAGCAGGGGACAGCCGGAAAAACTGTTTTTT.

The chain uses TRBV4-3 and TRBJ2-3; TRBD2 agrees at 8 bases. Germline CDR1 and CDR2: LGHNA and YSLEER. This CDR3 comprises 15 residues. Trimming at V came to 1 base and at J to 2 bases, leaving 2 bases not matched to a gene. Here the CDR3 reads CASSQGTSPTDTQYF. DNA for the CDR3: TGCGCCAGCAGCCAAGGGACTAGCCCCACAGATACGCAGTATTTT.

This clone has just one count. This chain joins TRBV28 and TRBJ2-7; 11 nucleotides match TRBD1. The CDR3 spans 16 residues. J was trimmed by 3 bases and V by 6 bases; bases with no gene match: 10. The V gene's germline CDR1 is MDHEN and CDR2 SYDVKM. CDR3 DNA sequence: TGTGCCAGCAGCCCACCCGGACAGGGGGCTAGCTACGAGCAGTACTTC. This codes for CASSPPGQGASYEQYF.

CDR3 sequence (DNA): TGTGCCTGGGGACAGGGCTCCTACGAGCAGTACTTC. Translation: CAWGQGSYEQYF. This sequence joins TRBV30 and TRBJ2-7, with 8 positions matching TRBD1. Germline trimming cut 5 bases from V and 0 bases from J; bases unmatched to any gene: 0. Germline V gives CDR1 GTSNPN, CDR2 SVGIG (reference sequence). The CDR3 is 12 amino acids.

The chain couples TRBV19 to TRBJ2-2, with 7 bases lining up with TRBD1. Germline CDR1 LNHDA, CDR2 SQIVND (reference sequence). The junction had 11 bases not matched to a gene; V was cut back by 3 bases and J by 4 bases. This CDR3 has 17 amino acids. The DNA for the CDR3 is TGTGCCAGTAGTATGACAGGGATTAGGTCAGGCACCGGGGAGCTGTTTTTT. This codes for CASSMTGIRSGTGELFF.

The CDR3 here is CASSSGTPPPYEQYF. CDR3 coding DNA: TGTGCCAGCAGTAGCGGTACACCTCCCCCCTACGAGCAGTACTTC. V and J are TRBV28 and TRBJ2-7; the D gene is possibly TRBD2 (5 bases). Deletions cut 5 bases from V and 2 bases from J, with 16 bases between. The CDR3 has 15 residues. CDR1 and CDR2 (germline): MDHEN, SYDVKM. The full variable domain, its missing parts supplied by reference TRBV28 and TRBJ2-7, is DVKVTQSSRYLVKRTGEKVFLECVQDMDHENMFWYRQDPGLGLRLIYFSYDVKMKEKGDIPEGYSVSREKKERFSLILESASTNQTSMYLCASSSGTPPPYEQYFGPGTRLTVT.

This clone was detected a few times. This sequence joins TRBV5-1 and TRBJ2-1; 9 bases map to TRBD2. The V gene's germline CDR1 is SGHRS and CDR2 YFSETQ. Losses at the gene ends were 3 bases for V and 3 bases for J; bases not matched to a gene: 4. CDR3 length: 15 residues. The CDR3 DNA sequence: TGCGCCAGCAGCTATTCGACTAGCGGCTACAATGAGCAGTTCTTC. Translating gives CASSYSTSGYNEQFF.